This T cell receptor beta chain was sequenced during a study of blood T cell repertoires in COVID-19 (TCRdb year 2020). Some background on the complete study: Samples from collaborators originated in the United States, Italy and Spain and spanned both the acute and convalescent phases of COVID-19. The repertoires were released in a freely available public database meant as a resource for research on the immune response to SARS-CoV-2. HLA class I and class II types, where available, came from metadata supplied by the sample provider rather than from assay-based typing. Deeply sampled blood TCRbeta repertoires from subjects exposed to, actively infected with, or recovered from COVID-19 were included in the dataset. The samples were drawn from two sources: the first 160 participants of the ongoing ImmuneRACE study, and about 1,300 subjects contributed by 6 global collaborators. The material from the prospective study consisted of cDNA or gDNA derived from T cells, B-cell-depleted T cells, or PBMCs. Nearly every sample came with metadata listing a de-identified subject ID, COVID-19 status, age in years and sex. What the authors observed across the whole study: The quantity of clinical and demographic metadata differed by source and by participant and was supplied without curation.

As concerns this clone: There is no known antigen for this receptor. No much larger clone is present one base from it, and per-base qualities are unavailable.

Each collaborating institution followed its own protocols to collect whole blood in K2EDTA tubes. Collaborator samples were shipped for TCRbeta analysis as frozen whole blood, isolated PBMCs, or DNA extracted from either sample type. The immunoSEQ Assay, a bias-controlled multiplex PCR, was used to amplify TCRbeta CDR3 regions from genomic DNA. The original pipeline was this. The number of nucleated cells in each sample was estimated by amplification of reference gene primers within the assay. To quantify the absolute abundance of each unique TCRbeta CDR3 rearrangement, sequence reads were collapsed and filtered. Productive Simpson clonality was computed per sample as the square root of Simpson's diversity index over productive rearrangements. TCRdb limited this immuneACCESS table to in-frame rearrangements with V and J called. A share of clones is missing; checked studies link under half to unresolved V genes, and the rest is unexplained. V and J calls and clone size come straight from that table; D and trimming were deduced from the DNA. The sample contains tens of thousands of clones, 75% to 85% of them found a single time. Clones ranked in the top ten supply 13% to 15% of the sample.

The germline V gene gives CDR1 as MNHEY and CDR2 as SVGEGT. From cysteine to phenylalanine, the CDR3 is 14 amino acids long. Of the read, only the CDR3 DNA is kept; its 42 bases are in frame from base 1. V drops 2 bases and J drops 4 bases, leaving 11 bases in between. This receptor was obtained from a human donor with acute or convalescent COVID-19. The donor label of this sample is uncertain. The sequencing input was peripheral blood. This chain is built from TRBV6-2 or TRBV6-3 and TRBJ1-1; a confident D gene designation cannot be given. CDR3 reads: CASSYAYSGTEAFF. The sequence in DNA is TGTGCCAGCAGTTACGCCTACAGCGGCACTGAAGCTTTCTTT.